This record covers a single TCR beta chain. Other DNA sequences in the same sample also yield this CDR3. Researchers sorted participants into cohorts using their self-reported clinical history. Clones were sequenced by immunoSEQ multiplex PCR, and TCRdb holds only the in-frame ones, with some missing. The table has roughly 130,000 clones, roughly 81% seen once. The sample originates from a study of blood T cell repertoires in COVID-19. Looking at the study overall: The United States, Italy and Spain provided the acute and convalescent COVID-19 samples. The cDNA or gDNA used as material had been derived from T cells, B-cell-depleted T cells, or PBMCs.

Germline CDR1 LGHNA, CDR2 YNFKEQ. The length of the CDR3 is 15 residues. Trimming removed 0 bases from V and 3 bases from J; junction bases left unmatched: 1. The receptor was isolated from a woman aged 50 to 60 with acute COVID-19. The chain couples TRBV4-2 to TRBJ2-7; 11 bases are a match to TRBD2. Sequenced input: PBMCs or T cells enriched from blood (not recorded which). CDR3 DNA: TGTGCCAGCAGCCAAGAAACTAGCGGGAGCTACGAGCAGTACTTC. Amino acids: CASSQETSGSYEQYF.